These T cell receptor beta chains were read from a single sample in a study of cytomegalovirus exposure and HLA in healthy donors. The repertoire was sequenced with immunoSEQ multiplex PCR; TCRdb's copy has only in-frame clones and lacks some. Here the sample spans some 160,000 clones, 75% to 90% being singletons. The sample was PBMCs. The origin of the receptors is a male donor in good health and CMV-seronegative. The CDR3 runs from the conserved cysteine through the conserved F or W. A D gene is named only where the DNA matches it firmly. Not all rows give a size; the values are once, few, many and, for expanded clones, a class.

V: TRBV6-1
J: TRBJ2-7
size: -
D: TRBD1
CDR3: CATRQGGDIMEQYF
DNA: TGTGCCACTCGACAGGGTGGAGATATTATGGAGCAGTACTTC

V: TRBV11-2
J: TRBJ2-3
size: -
D: -
CDR3: CASRSIQGISTQYF
DNA: TGTGCCAGCAGGTCAATACAGGGAATAAGTACGCAGTATTTT

V: TRBV18
J: TRBJ2-1
size: -
D: TRBD2
CDR3: CASSPSLRTSLILSYNEQFF
DNA: TGTGCCAGCTCACCATCGCTGAGGACTAGCCTTATTCTCTCCTACAATGAGCAGTTCTTC

V: TRBV6-1
J: TRBJ2-7
size: -
D: TRBD2
CDR3: CASSEGFLWLAATYEQYF
DNA: TGTGCCAGCAGTGAAGGCTTCCTCTGGCTAGCGGCCACCTACGAGCAGTACTTC

V: TRBV6-1
J: TRBJ1-1
size: -
D: -
CDR3: CASSETRGSTEAFF
DNA: TGTGCCAGCAGTGAGACTAGGGGAAGCACTGAAGCTTTCTTT

V: TRBV19
J: TRBJ1-1
size: -
D: -
CDR3: CASLPRGQWTEAFF
DNA: TGTGCCAGTCTCCCTCGGGGACAATGGACTGAAGCTTTCTTT

V: TRBV18
J: TRBJ1-2
size: -
D: TRBD1
CDR3: CASSPDREKSYTF
DNA: TGTGCCAGCTCACCGGACAGGGAAAAGAGCTACACCTTC

V: TRBV4-1
J: TRBJ2-7
size: -
D: -
CDR3: CASSQVGGYEQYF
DNA: TGCGCCAGCAGCCAAGTAGGAGGGTACGAGCAGTACTTC

V: TRBV2
J: TRBJ2-7
size: -
D: TRBD1
CDR3: CASSARTGGYEQYF
DNA: TGTGCCAGCAGTGCCCGGACAGGGGGCTACGAGCAGTACTTC

V: TRBV27
J: TRBJ1-4
size: -
D: -
CDR3: CASSTSMGRNEKLFF
DNA: TGTGCCAGCAGTACCTCTATGGGGCGTAATGAAAAACTGTTTTTT

V: TRBV5-1
J: TRBJ1-6
size: -
D: TRBD1
CDR3: CASSPGQFRSPLHF
DNA: TGCGCCAGCAGCCCGGGACAGTTCCGATCACCCCTCCACTTT

V: TRBV5-5
J: TRBJ1-3
size: -
D: -
CDR3: CASSLWGVSGNTIYF
DNA: TGTGCCAGCAGCTTGTGGGGGGTCTCTGGAAACACCATATATTTT

V: TRBV5-5
J: TRBJ2-7
size: -
D: TRBD2
CDR3: CASSLVKGTSGTYEQYF
DNA: TGTGCCAGCAGCTTGGTTAAGGGGACTAGCGGAACCTACGAGCAGTACTTC

V: TRBV10-2
J: TRBJ2-1
size: -
D: TRBD2
CDR3: CASSSSGGPYNEQFF
DNA: TGCGCCAGCAGTTCAAGCGGGGGGCCCTACAATGAGCAGTTCTTC

V: TRBV6-6
J: TRBJ1-5
size: -
D: -
CDR3: CASSWTEADQPQHF
DNA: TGTGCCAGCAGCTGGACAGAGGCTGATCAGCCCCAGCATTTT

V: TRBV30
J: TRBJ2-2
size: -
D: -
CDR3: CAWSSGLAGELFF
DNA: TGTGCCTGGAGCTCAGGGCTCGCCGGGGAGCTGTTTTTT

V: TRBV29-1
J: TRBJ2-5
size: -
D: TRBD1
CDR3: CSVEGGQGARETQYF
DNA: TGCAGCGTTGAAGGGGGACAGGGGGCGCGGGAGACCCAGTACTTC

V: TRBV6-1
J: TRBJ2-3
size: once
D: TRBD2
CDR3: CASSGGGGAQYF
DNA: TGTGCCAGCAGCGGGGGTGGGGGGGCGCAGTATTTT

V: TRBV30
J: TRBJ1-2
size: -
D: -
CDR3: CAWSVQGPSGYTF
DNA: TGTGCCTGGAGTGTTCAGGGTCCCTCGGGCTACACCTTC

V: TRBV4-3
J: TRBJ2-6
size: -
D: -
CDR3: CASSQDPVRSGANGLTF
DNA: TGCGCCAGCAGCCAAGATCCGGTCCGGTCTGGGGCCAACGGCCTGACTTTC

V: TRBV6-5
J: TRBJ1-1
size: -
D: -
CDR3: CASSYRRMNTEAFF
DNA: TGTGCCAGCAGTTACCGGCGGATGAACACTGAAGCTTTCTTT

V: TRBV5-1
J: TRBJ2-7
size: -
D: TRBD1
CDR3: CASLTGHQLCAYEQYF
DNA: TGCGCCAGCTTGACAGGGCACCAGCTGTGTGCCTACGAGCAGTACTTC

V: TRBV6-6
J: TRBJ1-2
size: once
D: -
CDR3: CASSYFSGNLGGYTF
DNA: TGTGCCAGCAGTTACTTTTCAGGGAACTTGGGTGGCTACACCTTC

V: TRBV6-5
J: TRBJ1-3
size: -
D: -
CDR3: CASSYSGDSLGNTIYF
DNA: TGTGCCAGCAGTTACTCCGGGGACTCTCTAGGAAACACCATATATTTT

V: TRBV5-1
J: TRBJ2-7
size: -
D: -
CDR3: CASSYDSLSYEQYF
DNA: TGCGCCAGCAGCTACGACAGCTTATCCTACGAGCAGTACTTC

V: TRBV28
J: TRBJ1-1
size: few
D: -
CDR3: CASSFQGFGNTEAFF
DNA: TGTGCCAGCAGTTTTCAGGGGTTCGGGAACACTGAAGCTTTCTTT

V: TRBV2
J: TRBJ1-1
size: -
D: -
CDR3: CASSLFGTTNTEAFF
DNA: TGTGCCAGCAGCCTCTTTGGGACAACCAACACTGAAGCTTTCTTT

V: TRBV5-1
J: TRBJ2-7
size: -
D: TRBD1
CDR3: CASSSVRGPYEQYF
DNA: TGCGCCAGCAGCTCTGTAAGGGGGCCTTACGAGCAGTACTTC

V: TRBV7-9
J: TRBJ1-3
size: -
D: TRBD1
CDR3: CASSSSGTAYSGNTIYF
DNA: TGTGCCAGCAGCTCGTCCGGGACAGCTTACTCTGGAAACACCATATATTTT

V: TRBV14
J: TRBJ2-2
size: -
D: -
CDR3: CASSQERTGELFF
DNA: TGTGCCAGCAGCCAGGAGAGGACCGGGGAGCTGTTTTTT

V: TRBV6-6
J: TRBJ2-1
size: -
D: TRBD1
CDR3: CASRPRDSSYNEQFF
DNA: TGTGCCAGCAGACCCCGGGACAGCTCCTACAATGAGCAGTTCTTC

V: TRBV12-2
J: TRBJ2-4
size: once
D: -
CDR3: CASRFDQPSGGGAKNIQYF
DNA: TGTGCAAGTCGCTTCGACCAACCTAGCGGGGGGGGTGCCAAAAACATTCAGTACTTC

V: TRBV6-1
J: TRBJ1-2
size: few
D: -
CDR3: CASSEARYNYGYTF
DNA: TGTGCCAGCAGTGAAGCCAGGTATAACTATGGCTACACCTTC

V: TRBV5-6
J: TRBJ1-6
size: -
D: TRBD1
CDR3: CASSLMAGQGNSPLHF
DNA: TGTGCCAGCAGCTTGATGGCAGGACAGGGGAATTCACCCCTCCACTTT

V: TRBV6-5
J: TRBJ2-7
size: -
D: TRBD1
CDR3: CASSPGDRGPEQYF
DNA: TGTGCCAGCAGTCCAGGGGACAGGGGGCCCGAGCAGTACTTC

V: TRBV7-9
J: TRBJ1-3
size: few
D: -
CDR3: CASSLLAGSGNTIYF
DNA: TGTGCCAGCAGCTTATTAGCAGGGTCTGGAAACACCATATATTTT

V: TRBV6-5
J: TRBJ1-1
size: -
D: -
CDR3: CASSSGWWTEAFF
DNA: TGTGCCAGCAGTTCCGGGTGGTGGACTGAAGCTTTCTTT

V: TRBV7-6
J: TRBJ2-2
size: once
D: -
CDR3: CASSLALLTLDTGELFF
DNA: TGTGCCAGCAGCTTAGCGCTCCTCACCCTAGACACCGGGGAGCTGTTTTTT

V: TRBV15
J: TRBJ2-7
size: -
D: TRBD1
CDR3: CATSRVRTGVREQYF
DNA: TGTGCCACCAGCAGAGTTAGGACAGGTGTGCGCGAGCAGTACTTC

V: TRBV30
J: TRBJ2-7
size: -
D: -
CDR3: CAWSIQGPYEQYF
DNA: TGTGCCTGGAGTATCCAGGGTCCATACGAGCAGTACTTC

V: TRBV9
J: TRBJ2-1
size: -
D: -
CDR3: CASSPQRAGRYNEQFF
DNA: TGTGCCAGCAGCCCCCAAAGGGCGGGGAGGTACAATGAGCAGTTCTTC

V: TRBV5-1
J: TRBJ1-4
size: -
D: -
CDR3: CASSLASGSGEKLFF
DNA: TGCGCCAGCAGCTTGGCCTCCGGTTCTGGTGAAAAACTGTTTTTT

V: TRBV15
J: TRBJ1-2
size: -
D: -
CDR3: CATSRGWENYGYTF
DNA: TGTGCCACCAGCAGAGGGTGGGAGAACTATGGCTACACCTTC

V: TRBV27
J: TRBJ1-6
size: -
D: -
CDR3: CASRGAGAHSPLHF
DNA: TGTGCCAGCAGGGGGGCAGGGGCCCATTCACCCCTCCACTTT

V: TRBV5-1
J: TRBJ2-4
size: -
D: TRBD2
CDR3: CASSRGGPNENSQYF
DNA: TGCGCCAGCAGCCGCGGGGGGCCGAACGAAAACAGTCAGTACTTC

V: TRBV7-7
J: TRBJ2-3
size: -
D: TRBD2
CDR3: CASSWASGDTQYF
DNA: TGTGCTAGCAGCTGGGCTAGCGGGGATACGCAGTATTTT

V: TRBV4-1
J: TRBJ2-3
size: once
D: -
CDR3: CASSQDSTFITDTQYF
DNA: TGCGCCAGCAGCCAAGATTCTACCTTTATCACAGATACGCAGTATTTT

V: TRBV5-4
J: TRBJ1-2
size: -
D: -
CDR3: CASSLRGTGGYTF
DNA: TGTGCCAGCAGCTTGAGAGGTACAGGGGGCTACACCTTC

V: TRBV18
J: TRBJ2-2
size: -
D: -
CDR3: CASSPVVIGTADTGELFF
DNA: TGTGCCAGCTCACCAGTCGTGATCGGGACTGCCGACACCGGGGAGCTGTTTTTT

V: TRBV25-1
J: TRBJ1-2
size: -
D: TRBD1
CDR3: CASSDSRQGGYGYTF
DNA: TGTGCCAGCAGTGACTCCCGACAGGGCGGCTATGGCTACACCTTC

V: TRBV27
J: TRBJ2-1
size: -
D: TRBD1
CDR3: CASSFPGQGEQFF
DNA: TGTGCCAGCAGTTTCCCAGGACAGGGGGAGCAGTTCTTC

V: TRBV4-1
J: TRBJ1-4
size: -
D: TRBD1
CDR3: CASSLGQDDEKLFF
DNA: TGCGCCAGCAGCCTGGGACAGGACGATGAAAAACTGTTTTTT